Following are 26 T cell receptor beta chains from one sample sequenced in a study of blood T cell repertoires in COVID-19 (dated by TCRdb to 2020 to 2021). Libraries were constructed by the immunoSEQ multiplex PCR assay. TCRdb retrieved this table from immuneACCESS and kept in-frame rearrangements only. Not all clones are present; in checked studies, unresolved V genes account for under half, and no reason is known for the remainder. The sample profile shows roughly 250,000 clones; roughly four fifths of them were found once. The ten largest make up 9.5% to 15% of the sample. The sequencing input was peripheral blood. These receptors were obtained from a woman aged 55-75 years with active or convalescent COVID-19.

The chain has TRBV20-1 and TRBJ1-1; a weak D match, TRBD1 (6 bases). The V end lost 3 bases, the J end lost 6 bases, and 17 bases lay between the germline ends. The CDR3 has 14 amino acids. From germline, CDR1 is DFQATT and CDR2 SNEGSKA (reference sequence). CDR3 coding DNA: TGCAGTGCTAGTCTCCCAGGGGCGCGAGCTGAAGCTTTCTTT. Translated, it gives CSASLPGARAEAFF.

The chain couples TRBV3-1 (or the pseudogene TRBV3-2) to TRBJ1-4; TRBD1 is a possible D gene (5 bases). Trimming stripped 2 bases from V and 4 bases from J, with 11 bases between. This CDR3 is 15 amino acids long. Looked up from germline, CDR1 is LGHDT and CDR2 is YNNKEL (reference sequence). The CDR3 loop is CASSQLQGVNEKLFF. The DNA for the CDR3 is TGTGCCAGCAGCCAACTCCAGGGTGTTAATGAAAAACTGTTTTTT.

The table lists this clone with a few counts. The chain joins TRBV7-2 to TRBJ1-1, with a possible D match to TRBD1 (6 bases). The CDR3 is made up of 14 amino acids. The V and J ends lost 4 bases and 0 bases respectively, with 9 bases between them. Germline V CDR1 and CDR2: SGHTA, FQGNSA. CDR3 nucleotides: TGTGCCAGCAGCTCTGACAGGCTGAACACTGAAGCTTTCTTT. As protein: CASSSDRLNTEAFF.

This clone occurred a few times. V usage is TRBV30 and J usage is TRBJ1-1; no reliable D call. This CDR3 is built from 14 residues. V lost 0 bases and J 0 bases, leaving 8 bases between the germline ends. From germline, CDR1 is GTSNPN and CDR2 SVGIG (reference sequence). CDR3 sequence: CAWSVLRMNTEAFF. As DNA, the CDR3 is TGTGCCTGGAGTGTTTTGCGGATGAACACTGAAGCTTTCTTT.

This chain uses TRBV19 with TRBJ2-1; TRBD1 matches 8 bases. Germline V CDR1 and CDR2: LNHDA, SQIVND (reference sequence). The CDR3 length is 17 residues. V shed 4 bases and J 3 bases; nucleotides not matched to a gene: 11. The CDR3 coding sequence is TGTGCCAGTAGTAGAGGTAGGGGACAGGACTACTACAATGAGCAGTTCTTC. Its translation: CASSRGRGQDYYNEQFF.

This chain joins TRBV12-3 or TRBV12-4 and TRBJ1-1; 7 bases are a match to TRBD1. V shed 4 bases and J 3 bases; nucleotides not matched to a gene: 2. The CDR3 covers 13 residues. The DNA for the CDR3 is TGTGCCAGCAGTTATCAGGGGGACACTGAAGCTTTCTTT. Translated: CASSYQGDTEAFF.

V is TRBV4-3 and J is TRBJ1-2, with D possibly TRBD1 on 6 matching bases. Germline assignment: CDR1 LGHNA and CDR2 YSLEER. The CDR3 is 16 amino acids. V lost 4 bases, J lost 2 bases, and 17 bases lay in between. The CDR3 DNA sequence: TGCGCCAGCAGCCTAGAGATAGGACAGCCCAACTATGGCTACACCTTC. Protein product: CASSLEIGQPNYGYTF.

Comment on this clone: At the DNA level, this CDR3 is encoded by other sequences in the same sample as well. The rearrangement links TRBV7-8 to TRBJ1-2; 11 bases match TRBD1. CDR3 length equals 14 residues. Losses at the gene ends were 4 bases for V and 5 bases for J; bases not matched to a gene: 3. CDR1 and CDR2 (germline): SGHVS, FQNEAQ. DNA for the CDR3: TGTGCCAGCAGCTCAGGGACAGGGGGATATGGCTACACCTTC. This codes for CASSSGTGGYGYTF.

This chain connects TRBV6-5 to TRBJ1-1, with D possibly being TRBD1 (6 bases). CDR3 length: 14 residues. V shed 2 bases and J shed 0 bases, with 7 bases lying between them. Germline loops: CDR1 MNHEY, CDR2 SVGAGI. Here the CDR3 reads CASSYGQMNTEAFF. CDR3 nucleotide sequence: TGTGCCAGCAGTTACGGACAGATGAACACTGAAGCTTTCTTT.

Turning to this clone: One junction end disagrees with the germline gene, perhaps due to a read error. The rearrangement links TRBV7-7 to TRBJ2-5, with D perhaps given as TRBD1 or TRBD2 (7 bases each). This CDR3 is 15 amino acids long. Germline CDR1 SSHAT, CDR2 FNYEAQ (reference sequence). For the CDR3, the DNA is TGTGCTAGCAGCTTAGCGGGCAGGGGGCAAGAGACCCAGTACTTC. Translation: CASSLAGRGQETQYF.

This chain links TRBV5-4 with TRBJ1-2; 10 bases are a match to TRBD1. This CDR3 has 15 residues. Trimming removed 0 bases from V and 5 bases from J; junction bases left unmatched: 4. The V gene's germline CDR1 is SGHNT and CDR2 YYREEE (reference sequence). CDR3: CASSLAGDRGYGYTF. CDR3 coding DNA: TGTGCCAGCAGCTTGGCCGGGGACAGGGGATATGGCTACACCTTC.

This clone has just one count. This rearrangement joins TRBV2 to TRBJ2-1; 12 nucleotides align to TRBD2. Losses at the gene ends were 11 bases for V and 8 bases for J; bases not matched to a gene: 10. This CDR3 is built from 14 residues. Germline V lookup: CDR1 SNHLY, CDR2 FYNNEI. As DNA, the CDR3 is TGTGCCTCCTCGTCGCTAGCGGGGGGGTATGAGCAGTTCTTC. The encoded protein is CASSSLAGGYEQFF.

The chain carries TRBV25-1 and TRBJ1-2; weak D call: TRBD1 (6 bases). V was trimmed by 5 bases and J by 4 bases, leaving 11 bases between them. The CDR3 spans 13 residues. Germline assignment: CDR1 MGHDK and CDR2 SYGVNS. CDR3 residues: CASSPRTAYGYTF. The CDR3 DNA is TGTGCCAGCAGTCCGCGGACAGCCTATGGCTACACCTTC.

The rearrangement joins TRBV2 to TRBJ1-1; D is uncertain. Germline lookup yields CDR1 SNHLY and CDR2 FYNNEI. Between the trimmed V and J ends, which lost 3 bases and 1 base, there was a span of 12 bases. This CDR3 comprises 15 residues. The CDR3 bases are TGTGCCAGCAGTGAGGTCGTGAGGAGGAACACTGAAGCTTTCTTT. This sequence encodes CASSEVVRRNTEAFF.

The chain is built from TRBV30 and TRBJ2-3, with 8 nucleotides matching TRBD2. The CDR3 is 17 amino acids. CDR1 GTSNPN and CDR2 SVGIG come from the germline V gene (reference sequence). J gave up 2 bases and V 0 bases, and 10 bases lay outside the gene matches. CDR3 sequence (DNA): TGTGCCTGGAGTGTAGGTCTAGCGGGCCCCTTCACAGATACGCAGTATTTT. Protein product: CAWSVGLAGPFTDTQYF. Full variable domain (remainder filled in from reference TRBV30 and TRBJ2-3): SQTIHQWPATLVQPVGSPLSLECTVEGTSNPNLYWYRQAAGRGLQLLFYSVGIGQISSEVPQNLSASRPQDRQFILSSKKLLLSDSGFYLCAWSVGLAGPFTDTQYFGPGTRLTVL.

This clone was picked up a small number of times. The CDR3 sequence is CASGRTGNSNQPQHF. As DNA, the CDR3 is TGTGCCAGCGGAAGGACAGGGAATAGCAATCAGCCCCAGCATTTT. This chain links TRBV2 with TRBJ1-5; 8 nucleotides line up with TRBD1. This CDR3 has 15 residues. Per germline, CDR1 SNHLY and CDR2 FYNNEI. J lost 0 bases, V lost 8 bases, and 6 bases had no gene match.

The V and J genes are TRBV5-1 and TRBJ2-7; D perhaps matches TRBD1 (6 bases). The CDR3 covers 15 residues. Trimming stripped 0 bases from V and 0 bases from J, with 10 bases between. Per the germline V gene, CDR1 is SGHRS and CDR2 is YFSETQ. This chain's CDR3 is CASSLGFRGSYEQYF. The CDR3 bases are TGCGCCAGCAGCTTGGGTTTCAGGGGCTCCTACGAGCAGTACTTC.

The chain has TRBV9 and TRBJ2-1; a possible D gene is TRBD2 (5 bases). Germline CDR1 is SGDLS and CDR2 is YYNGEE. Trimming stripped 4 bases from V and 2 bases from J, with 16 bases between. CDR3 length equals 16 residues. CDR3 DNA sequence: TGTGCCAGCAGCCCCCCCGGACTCGCGGCCTACAATGAGCAGTTCTTC. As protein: CASSPPGLAAYNEQFF. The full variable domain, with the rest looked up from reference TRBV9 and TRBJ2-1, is DSGVTQTPKHLITATGQRVTLRCSPRSGDLSVYWYQQSLDQGLQFLIQYYNGEERAKGNILERFSAQQFPDLHSELNLSSLELGDSALYFCASSPPGLAAYNEQFFGPGTRLTVL.

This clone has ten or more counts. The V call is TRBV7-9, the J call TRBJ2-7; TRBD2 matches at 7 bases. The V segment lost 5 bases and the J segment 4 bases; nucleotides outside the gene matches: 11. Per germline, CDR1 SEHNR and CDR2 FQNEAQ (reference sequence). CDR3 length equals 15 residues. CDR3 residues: CASSPSASGGYEQYF. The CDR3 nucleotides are TGTGCCAGCAGCCCCAGCGCGTCGGGGGGTTACGAGCAGTACTTC.

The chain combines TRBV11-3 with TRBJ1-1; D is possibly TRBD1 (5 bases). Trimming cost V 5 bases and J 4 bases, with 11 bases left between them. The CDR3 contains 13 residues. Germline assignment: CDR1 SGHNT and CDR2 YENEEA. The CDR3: CASSLAQGTEAFF. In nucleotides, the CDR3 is TGTGCCAGCAGCCTAGCGCAGGGCACTGAAGCTTTCTTT.

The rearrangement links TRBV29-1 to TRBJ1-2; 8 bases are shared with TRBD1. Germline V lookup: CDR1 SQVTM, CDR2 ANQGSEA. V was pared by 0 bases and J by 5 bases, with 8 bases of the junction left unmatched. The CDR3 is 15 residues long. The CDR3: CSVEDRQGANYGYTF. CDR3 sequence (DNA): TGCAGCGTTGAAGATCGGCAGGGGGCGAATTATGGCTACACCTTC.

CDR3 loop: CASTLQGGGYTF. The CDR3 DNA reads TGTGCCAGCACCCTACAGGGCGGTGGCTACACCTTC. The chain recombines TRBV2 with TRBJ1-2, with D perhaps matching TRBD1 (6 bases). Trimming left V 7 bases short and J 7 bases short, with 13 bases between. The CDR3 totals 12 residues. Per the germline V gene, CDR1 is SNHLY and CDR2 is FYNNEI.

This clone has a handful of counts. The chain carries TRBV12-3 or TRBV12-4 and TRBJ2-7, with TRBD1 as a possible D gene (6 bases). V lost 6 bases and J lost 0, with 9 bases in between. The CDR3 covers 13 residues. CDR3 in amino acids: CASRPTGSYEQYF. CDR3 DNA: TGTGCCAGCAGACCGACAGGCTCCTACGAGCAGTACTTC.

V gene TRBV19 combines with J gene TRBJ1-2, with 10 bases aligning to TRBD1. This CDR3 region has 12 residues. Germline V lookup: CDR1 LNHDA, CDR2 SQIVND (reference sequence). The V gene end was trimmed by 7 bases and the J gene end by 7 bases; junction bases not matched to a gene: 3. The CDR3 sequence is CASKGQGFGYTF. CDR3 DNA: TGTGCCAGTAAGGGACAGGGGTTTGGCTACACCTTC. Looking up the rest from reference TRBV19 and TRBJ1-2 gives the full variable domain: DGGITQSPKYLFRKEGQNVTLSCEQNLNHDAMYWYRQDPGQGLRLIYYSQIVNDFQKGDIAEGYSVSREKKESFPLTVTSAQKNPTAFYLCASKGQGFGYTFGSGTRLTVV.

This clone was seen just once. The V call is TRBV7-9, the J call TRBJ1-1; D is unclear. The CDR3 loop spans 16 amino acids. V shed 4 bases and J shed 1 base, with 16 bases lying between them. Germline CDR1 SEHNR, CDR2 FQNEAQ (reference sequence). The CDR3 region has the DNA TGTGCCAGCAGCTCACGGGGTGGGCAGACGAACACTGAAGCTTTCTTT. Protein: CASSSRGGQTNTEAFF.

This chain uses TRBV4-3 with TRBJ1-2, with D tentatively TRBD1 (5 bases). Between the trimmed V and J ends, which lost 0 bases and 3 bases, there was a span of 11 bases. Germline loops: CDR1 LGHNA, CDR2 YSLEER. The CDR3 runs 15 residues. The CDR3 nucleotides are TGCGCCAGCAGCCAAGATATAGGGGCATACTATGGCTACACCTTC. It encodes CASSQDIGAYYGYTF.